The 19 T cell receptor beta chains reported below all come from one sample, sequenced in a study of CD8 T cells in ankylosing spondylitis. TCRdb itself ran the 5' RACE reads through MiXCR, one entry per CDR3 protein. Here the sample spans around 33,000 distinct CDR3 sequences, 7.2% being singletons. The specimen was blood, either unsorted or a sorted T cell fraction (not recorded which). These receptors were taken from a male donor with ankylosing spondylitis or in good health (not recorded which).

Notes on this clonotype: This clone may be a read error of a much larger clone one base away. The CDR3 coding sequence is TGTGCCAGCAGCTTAGTAGGACGGGCAGAGACCCAGCACTTC. Translation: CASSLVGRAETQHF. The chain couples TRBV7-2 to TRBJ2-5; D not certain. CDR3 length equals 14 residues. The germline V gene encodes CDR1 SGHTA and CDR2 FQGNSA.

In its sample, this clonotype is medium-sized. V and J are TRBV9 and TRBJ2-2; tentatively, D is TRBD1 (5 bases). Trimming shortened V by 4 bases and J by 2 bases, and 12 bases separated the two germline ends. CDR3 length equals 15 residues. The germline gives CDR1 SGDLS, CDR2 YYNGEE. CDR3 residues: CASSPIGANTGELFF. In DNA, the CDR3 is TGTGCCAGCAGCCCAATAGGGGCTAACACCGGGGAGCTGTTTTTT. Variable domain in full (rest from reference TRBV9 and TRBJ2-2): DSGVTQTPKHLITATGQRVTLRCSPRSGDLSVYWYQQSLDQGLQFLIQYYNGEERAKGNILERFSAQQFPDLHSELNLSSLELGDSALYFCASSPIGANTGELFFGEGSRLTVL.

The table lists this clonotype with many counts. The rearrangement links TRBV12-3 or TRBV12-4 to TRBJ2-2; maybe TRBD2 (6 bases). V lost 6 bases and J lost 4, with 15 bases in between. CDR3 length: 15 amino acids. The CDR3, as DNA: TGTGCCAGCAGACTGAGTGGGAGGACCACCGGGGAGCTGTTTTTT. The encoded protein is CASRLSGRTTGELFF.

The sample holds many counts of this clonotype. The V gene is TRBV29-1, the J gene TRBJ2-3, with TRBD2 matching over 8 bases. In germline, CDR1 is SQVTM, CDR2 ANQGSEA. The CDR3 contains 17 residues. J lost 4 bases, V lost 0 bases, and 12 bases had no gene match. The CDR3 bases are TGCAGCGTTGAAGATCGTGGTCCGGGAGGGCCGCCAGATACGCAGTATTTT. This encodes CSVEDRGPGGPPDTQYF.

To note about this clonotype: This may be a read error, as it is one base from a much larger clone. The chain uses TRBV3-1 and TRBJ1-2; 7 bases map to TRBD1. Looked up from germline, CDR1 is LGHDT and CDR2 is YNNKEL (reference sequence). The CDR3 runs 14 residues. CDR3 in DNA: TGTGCCAACAGCTCCGGACAGGACCTCTATGGCTACACCTTC. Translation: CANSSGQDLYGYTF.

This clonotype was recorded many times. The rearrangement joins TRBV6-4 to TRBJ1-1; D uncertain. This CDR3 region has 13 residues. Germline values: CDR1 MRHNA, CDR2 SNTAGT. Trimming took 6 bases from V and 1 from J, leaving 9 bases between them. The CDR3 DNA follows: TGTGCCAGCAGCCTACAGCCGAACACTGAAGCTTTCTTT. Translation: CASSLQPNTEAFF.

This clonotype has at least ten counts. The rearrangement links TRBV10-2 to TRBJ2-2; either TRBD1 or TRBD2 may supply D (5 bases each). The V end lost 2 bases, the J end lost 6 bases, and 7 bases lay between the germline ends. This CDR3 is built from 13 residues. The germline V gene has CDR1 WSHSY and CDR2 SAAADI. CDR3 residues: CASSEVGAGELFF. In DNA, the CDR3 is TGCGCCAGCAGTGAGGTGGGGGCCGGGGAGCTGTTTTTT.

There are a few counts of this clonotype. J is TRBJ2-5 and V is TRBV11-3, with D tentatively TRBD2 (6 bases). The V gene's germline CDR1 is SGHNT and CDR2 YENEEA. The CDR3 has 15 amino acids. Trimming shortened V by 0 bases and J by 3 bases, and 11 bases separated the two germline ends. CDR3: CASSLDSGAKETQYF. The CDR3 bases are TGTGCCAGCAGCTTAGATTCGGGAGCTAAAGAGACCCAGTACTTC.

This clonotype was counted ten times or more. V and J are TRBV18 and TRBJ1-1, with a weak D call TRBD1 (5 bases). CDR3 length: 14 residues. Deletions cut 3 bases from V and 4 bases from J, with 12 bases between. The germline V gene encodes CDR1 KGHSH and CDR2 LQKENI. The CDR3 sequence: CASSPGTPGTEAFF. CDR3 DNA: TGTGCCAGCTCACCGGGGACTCCCGGCACTGAAGCTTTCTTT.

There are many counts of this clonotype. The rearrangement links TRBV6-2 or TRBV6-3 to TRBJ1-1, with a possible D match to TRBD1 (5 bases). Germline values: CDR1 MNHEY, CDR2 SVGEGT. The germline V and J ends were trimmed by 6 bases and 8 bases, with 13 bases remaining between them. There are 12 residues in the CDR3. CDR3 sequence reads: CASSDWDREAFF. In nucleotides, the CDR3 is TGTGCCAGCAGCGACTGGGACCGAGAAGCTTTCTTT.

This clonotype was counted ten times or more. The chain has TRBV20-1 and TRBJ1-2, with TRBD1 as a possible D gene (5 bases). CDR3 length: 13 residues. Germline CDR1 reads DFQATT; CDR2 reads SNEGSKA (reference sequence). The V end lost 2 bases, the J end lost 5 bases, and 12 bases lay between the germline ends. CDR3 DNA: TGCAGTGCTAGACTACCAGGGAGGTATGGCTACACCTTC. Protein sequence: CSARLPGRYGYTF.

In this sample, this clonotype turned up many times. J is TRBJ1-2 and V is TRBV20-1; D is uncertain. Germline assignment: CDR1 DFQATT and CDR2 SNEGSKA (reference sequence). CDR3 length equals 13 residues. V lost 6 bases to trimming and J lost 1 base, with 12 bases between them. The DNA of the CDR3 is TGCAGTGCACCCTTGGCGGGTAACTATGGCTACACCTTC. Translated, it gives CSAPLAGNYGYTF.

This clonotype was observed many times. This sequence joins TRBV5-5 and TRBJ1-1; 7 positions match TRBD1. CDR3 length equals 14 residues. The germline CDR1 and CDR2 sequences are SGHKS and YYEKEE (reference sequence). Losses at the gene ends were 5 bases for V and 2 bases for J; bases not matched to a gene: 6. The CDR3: CASRVGQTNTEAFF. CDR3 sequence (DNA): TGTGCCAGCAGGGTGGGACAGACAAACACTGAAGCTTTCTTT.

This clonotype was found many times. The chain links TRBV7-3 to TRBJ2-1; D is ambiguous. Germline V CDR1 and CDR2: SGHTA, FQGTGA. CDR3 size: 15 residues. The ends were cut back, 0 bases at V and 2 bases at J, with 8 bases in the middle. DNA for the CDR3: TGTGCCAGCAGCTTAACGTCACAAGCCTACAATGAGCAGTTCTTC. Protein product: CASSLTSQAYNEQFF.

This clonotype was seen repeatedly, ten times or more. The CDR3 sequence: CASSSRTSGRRVDTQYF. The CDR3 region has the DNA TGTGCCAGCAGCTCGAGGACTAGCGGGAGACGGGTCGATACGCAGTATTTT. The gene calls are TRBV14 and TRBJ2-3; 13 nucleotides line up with TRBD2. The CDR3 is made up of 17 amino acids. The junction had 11 bases not matched to a gene; V was cut back by 5 bases and J by 6 bases. Germline CDR1 reads SGHDN; CDR2 reads FVKESK.

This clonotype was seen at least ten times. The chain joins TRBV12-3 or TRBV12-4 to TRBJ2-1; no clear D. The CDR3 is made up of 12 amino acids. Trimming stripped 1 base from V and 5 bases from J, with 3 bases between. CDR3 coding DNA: TGTGCCAGCAGTTTAGTAGACAATGAGCAGTTCTTC. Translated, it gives CASSLVDNEQFF.

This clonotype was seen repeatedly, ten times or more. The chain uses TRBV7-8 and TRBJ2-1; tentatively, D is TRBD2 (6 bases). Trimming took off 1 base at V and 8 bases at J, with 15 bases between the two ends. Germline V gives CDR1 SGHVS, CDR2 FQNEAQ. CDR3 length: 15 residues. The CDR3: CASSLDLPGVDEQFF. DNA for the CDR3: TGTGCCAGCAGCTTAGATCTCCCGGGAGTGGATGAGCAGTTCTTC.

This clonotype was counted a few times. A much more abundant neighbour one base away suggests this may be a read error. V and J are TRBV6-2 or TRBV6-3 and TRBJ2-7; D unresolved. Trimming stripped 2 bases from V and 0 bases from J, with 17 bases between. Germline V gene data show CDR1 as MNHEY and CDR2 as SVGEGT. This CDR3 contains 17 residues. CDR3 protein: CASSYSIAWRNSYEQYF. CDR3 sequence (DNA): TGTGCCAGCAGTTACAGCATTGCCTGGCGGAACTCCTACGAGCAGTACTTC.

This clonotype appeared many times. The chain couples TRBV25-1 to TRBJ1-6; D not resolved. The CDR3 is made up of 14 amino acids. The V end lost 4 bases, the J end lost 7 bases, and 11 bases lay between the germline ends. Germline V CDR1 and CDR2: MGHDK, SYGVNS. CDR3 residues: CASSGKSENSPLHF. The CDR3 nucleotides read TGTGCCAGCAGTGGTAAAAGCGAGAATTCACCCCTCCACTTT.